This T cell receptor beta chain emerged from a study of blood T cell repertoires in COVID-19. The CDR3 length is 15 residues. Germline lookup yields CDR1 SGHRS and CDR2 YFSETQ. V lost 3 bases, J lost 5 bases, and 6 bases stayed unmatched. TCRdb's copy holds only in-frame clones and misses some; the assay was immunoSEQ multiplex PCR. This sample yields approximately 220,000 clones, of which about 79% are seen a single time; under 1.5% belongs to the top ten. Enrolled through a virtual design, the participants were between about 18 and 89 years of age and came from 24 US areas. The clonotype originates from a woman aged 40 to 50 with acute COVID-19. J is TRBJ1-4 and V is TRBV5-1; 8 bases are shared with TRBD1. The sample was PBMCs or T cells enriched from blood (not recorded which). The CDR3 loop is CASSSGDRRNEKLFF. The CDR3 nucleotides read TGCGCCAGCAGCTCGGGGGACAGGCGAAATGAAAAACTGTTTTTT. Supplemented by reference TRBV5-1 and TRBJ1-4, the full variable domain reads KAGVTQTPRYLIKTRGQQVTLSCSPISGHRSVSWYQQTPGQGLQFLFEYFSETQRNKGNFPGRFSGRQFSNSRSEMNVSTLELGDSALYLCASSSGDRRNEKLFFGSGTQLSVL.